The text below deals with one TCR beta chain. Its antigen remains unknown. The data originate from a study of cytomegalovirus exposure and HLA in healthy donors. Study background: Counted in an early data release were about 86 million unique TCRs from HLA-typed donors.

Study results and limitations: A later analysis, which compared TCR beta chains of equal frequency, found the HLA-associated ones more clonally expanded. Accurate predictions that matched the HLA-A and HLA-B alleles of most subjects were reportedly made from TCR beta sequences. Analysis performed later found approximately 17,000 TCR beta sequences associated with HLA alleles at 0.05 false discovery rate.

Germline CDR1 is SGHNT and CDR2 is YYREEE (reference sequence). The CDR3 sequence is 17 residues long. J was trimmed by 7 bases and V by 4 bases; bases with no gene match: 16. 13 Jbeta primers and 60 Vbeta primers were used for the PCR. The data were produced by immunoSEQ multiplex PCR, yet TCRdb's version contains in-frame clones alone and is incomplete. This sample has about 77,000 clones, with around three quarters found just once. Material: PBMCs. The receptor was isolated from a woman aged 40 to 50 in good health and CMV-seronegative. V gene TRBV5-4 combines with J gene TRBJ2-1; TRBD2 aligns across 8 bases. The CDR3: CASSLVTGGPMSNEQFF. For the CDR3, the DNA is TGTGCCAGCAGCCTCGTAACGGGGGGGCCGATGTCAAATGAGCAGTTCTTC.